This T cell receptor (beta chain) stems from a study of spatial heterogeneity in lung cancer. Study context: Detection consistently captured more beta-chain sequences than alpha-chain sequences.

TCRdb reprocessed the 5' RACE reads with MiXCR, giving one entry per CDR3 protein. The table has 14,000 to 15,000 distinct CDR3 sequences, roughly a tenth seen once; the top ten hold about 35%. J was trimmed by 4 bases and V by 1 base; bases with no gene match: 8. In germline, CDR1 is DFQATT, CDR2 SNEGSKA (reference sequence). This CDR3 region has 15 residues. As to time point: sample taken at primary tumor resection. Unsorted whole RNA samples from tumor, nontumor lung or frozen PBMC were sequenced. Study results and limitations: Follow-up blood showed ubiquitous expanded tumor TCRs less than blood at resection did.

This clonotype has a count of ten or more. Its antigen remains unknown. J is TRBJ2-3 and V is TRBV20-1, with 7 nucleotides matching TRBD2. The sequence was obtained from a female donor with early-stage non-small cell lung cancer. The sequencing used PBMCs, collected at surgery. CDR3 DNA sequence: TGCAGTGCTAGAGGAGGGGCTAGCGGAGCAGATACGCAGTATTTT. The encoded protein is CSARGGASGADTQYF.